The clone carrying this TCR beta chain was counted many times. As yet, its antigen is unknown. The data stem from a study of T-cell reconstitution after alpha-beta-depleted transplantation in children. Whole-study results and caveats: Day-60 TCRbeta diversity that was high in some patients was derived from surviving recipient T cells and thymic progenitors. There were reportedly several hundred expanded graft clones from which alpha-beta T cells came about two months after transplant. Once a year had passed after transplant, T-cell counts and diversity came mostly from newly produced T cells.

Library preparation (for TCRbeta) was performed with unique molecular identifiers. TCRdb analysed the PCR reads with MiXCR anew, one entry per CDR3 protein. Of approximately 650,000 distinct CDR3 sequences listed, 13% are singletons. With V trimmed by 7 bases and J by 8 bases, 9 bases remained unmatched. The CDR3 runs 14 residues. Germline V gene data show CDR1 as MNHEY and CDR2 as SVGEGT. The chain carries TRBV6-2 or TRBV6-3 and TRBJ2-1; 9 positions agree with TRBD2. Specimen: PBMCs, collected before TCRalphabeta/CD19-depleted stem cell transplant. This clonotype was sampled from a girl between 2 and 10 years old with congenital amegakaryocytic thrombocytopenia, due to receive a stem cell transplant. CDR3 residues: CASTPLGTSYEQFF. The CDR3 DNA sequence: TGTGCCAGCACTCCGCTTGGGACTAGCTATGAGCAGTTCTTC.